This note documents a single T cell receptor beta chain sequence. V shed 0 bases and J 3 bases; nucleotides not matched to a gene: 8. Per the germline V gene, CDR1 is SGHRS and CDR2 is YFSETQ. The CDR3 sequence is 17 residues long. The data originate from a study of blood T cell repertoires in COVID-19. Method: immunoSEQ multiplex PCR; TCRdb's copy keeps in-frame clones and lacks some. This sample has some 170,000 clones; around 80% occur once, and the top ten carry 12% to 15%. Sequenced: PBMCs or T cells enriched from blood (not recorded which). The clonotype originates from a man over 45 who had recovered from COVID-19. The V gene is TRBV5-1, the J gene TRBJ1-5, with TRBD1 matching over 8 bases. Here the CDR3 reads CASSLAGQGAYNQPQHF. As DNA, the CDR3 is TGCGCCAGCAGCTTGGCCGGCCAGGGGGCCTACAATCAGCCCCAGCATTTT.